Following are 23 T cell receptor beta chains from one sample sequenced in a study of blood T cell repertoires in COVID-19. Using immunoSEQ multiplex PCR, the repertoire was profiled, and TCRdb retains in-frame clones only, with some absent. The sample consists of around 300,000 clones, around nine tenths of them appearing once. Source material: PBMCs or T cells enriched from blood (not recorded which). The receptors come from a woman under 40 who had recovered from COVID-19.

The chain carries TRBV3-1 (or the pseudogene TRBV3-2) and TRBJ2-7; D may be TRBD1 (5 bases). Per germline, CDR1 LGHDT and CDR2 YNNKEL (reference sequence). The CDR3 is 12 residues long. Deletions cut 2 bases from V and 4 bases from J, with 6 bases between. The CDR3 nucleotides read TGTGCCAGCAGCCAAAACAGGTACGAGCAGTACTTC. Its translation is CASSQNRYEQYF.

The chain combines TRBV4-1 with TRBJ1-2; no reliable D call. CDR1 and CDR2 (germline): MGHRA, YSYEKL. This CDR3 is 14 amino acids long. V was clipped by 0 bases and J by 8 bases, with 13 bases between them. The CDR3 reads CASSQESPMGGYTF. DNA of the CDR3: TGCGCCAGCAGCCAAGAATCTCCCATGGGCGGCTACACCTTC.

The rearrangement uses TRBV5-4 and TRBJ1-6, with no clear D. The CDR3 loop spans 16 amino acids. V was cut by 2 bases and J by 1 base, with 10 bases left in between. Germline V gives CDR1 SGHNT, CDR2 YYREEE (reference sequence). CDR3 sequence (DNA): TGTGCCAGCAGCTTAGAGGGCTCTTCCTATAATTCACCCCTCCACTTT. Protein sequence: CASSLEGSSYNSPLHF.

The gene calls are TRBV5-5 and TRBJ2-1; possible D gene TRBD2, 5 bases. CDR3 length: 11 amino acids. The ends were cut back, 4 bases at V and 9 bases at J, with 8 bases in the middle. CDR1 and CDR2 from the germline V gene are SGHKS and YYEKEE (reference sequence). The CDR3 spells CASSAEGEQFF. The CDR3 region has the DNA TGTGCCAGCAGCGCAGAGGGTGAGCAGTTCTTC.

The rearrangement joins TRBV19 to TRBJ2-7; the D gene is possibly TRBD2 (6 bases). The V gene's germline CDR1 is LNHDA and CDR2 SQIVND (reference sequence). V was cut by 6 bases and J by 3 bases, with 9 bases left in between. CDR3 length equals 12 residues. CDR3 DNA sequence: TGTGCCAGTAGGGGTAGCGGCTACGAGCAGTACTTC. Protein: CASRGSGYEQYF.

V is TRBV7-9 and J is TRBJ2-2, with TRBD2 as a possible D gene (5 bases). CDR1 is SEHNR and CDR2 is FQNEAQ in the germline V gene (reference sequence). The V end lost 0 bases, the J end lost 8 bases, and 7 bases lay between the germline ends. The CDR3 has 13 amino acids. The CDR3 is CASSLARLGELFF. The DNA for the CDR3 is TGTGCCAGCAGCTTAGCGCGACTAGGGGAGCTGTTTTTT.

In its sample, this clone was seen once. CDR3 in DNA: TGTGCCAGCAGCATTAGGGACATATGGGGTGAAAAACTGTTTTTT. Amino acid sequence: CASSIRDIWGEKLFF. This rearrangement joins TRBV7-9 to TRBJ1-4, with D tentatively TRBD1 (6 bases). This CDR3 region has 15 residues. CDR1 and CDR2 from the germline V gene are SEHNR and FQNEAQ (reference sequence). V gave up 5 bases and J gave up 7 bases, with 17 bases separating them. Filled out from reference TRBV7-9 and TRBJ1-4, the complete variable domain reads DTGVSQNPRHKITKRGQNVTFRCDPISEHNRLYWYRQTLGQGPEFLTYFQNEAQLEKSRLLSDRFSAERPKGSFSTLEIQRTEQGDSAMYLCASSIRDIWGEKLFFGSGTQLSVL.

This sequence joins TRBV19 and TRBJ1-1; weak D call: TRBD1 (5 bases). V was clipped by 6 bases and J by 5 bases, with 10 bases between them. The CDR3 covers 12 residues. Germline V gene sequence: CDR1 LNHDA, CDR2 SQIVND (reference sequence). The CDR3: CASSSQGTEAFF. The CDR3 nucleotides are TGTGCCAGTAGCTCGCAGGGTACTGAAGCTTTCTTT. The whole variable domain, remainder taken from reference TRBV19 and TRBJ1-1, is DGGITQSPKYLFRKEGQNVTLSCEQNLNHDAMYWYRQDPGQGLRLIYYSQIVNDFQKGDIAEGYSVSREKKESFPLTVTSAQKNPTAFYLCASSSQGTEAFFGQGTRLTVV.

V is TRBV29-1 and J is TRBJ2-7; tentatively, D is TRBD1 (5 bases). CDR1 and CDR2 (germline): SQVTM, ANQGSEA. Deletions cut 0 bases from V and 5 bases from J, with 14 bases between. This CDR3 contains 14 residues. The CDR3 here is CSVEDQGSLDEQYF. The CDR3 DNA sequence: TGCAGCGTTGAAGATCAGGGTAGTCTCGACGAGCAGTACTTC.

This chain links TRBV28 with TRBJ2-2; 11 bases line up with TRBD1. The CDR3 length is 16 residues. The V gene end was trimmed by 5 bases and the J gene end by 1 base; junction bases not matched to a gene: 3. The germline V gene encodes CDR1 MDHEN and CDR2 SYDVKM. As DNA, the CDR3 is TGTGCCAGCAGTCTCGGGACAGGGGGGAACACCGGGGAGCTGTTTTTT. Translated, it gives CASSLGTGGNTGELFF.

This clone was counted once. The CDR3: CAWSGSRKAHYEQYF. CDR3 sequence (DNA): TGTGCCTGGAGTGGGTCGCGGAAGGCCCACTACGAGCAGTACTTC. The rearrangement joins TRBV30 to TRBJ2-7; D is uncertain. Between the trimmed V and J ends, which lost 1 base and 3 bases, there was a span of 16 bases. Germline V gives CDR1 GTSNPN, CDR2 SVGIG (reference sequence). The CDR3 extends over 15 amino acids.

The chain joins TRBV30 to TRBJ1-1; the D gene is possibly TRBD1 (5 bases). CDR3 length: 19 residues. Germline assignment: CDR1 GTSNPN and CDR2 SVGIG (reference sequence). V was cut by 3 bases and J by 2 bases, with 28 bases left in between. CDR3 loop: CAWSAHQREGWGENTEAFF. The CDR3 nucleotides are TGTGCCTGGAGCGCCCACCAGAGGGAGGGCTGGGGGGAAAACACTGAAGCTTTCTTT. Based on the CDR3 plus reference TRBV30 and TRBJ1-1, the full variable domain is SQTIHQWPATLVQPVGSPLSLECTVEGTSNPNLYWYRQAAGRGLQLLFYSVGIGQISSEVPQNLSASRPQDRQFILSSKKLLLSDSGFYLCAWSAHQREGWGENTEAFFGQGTRLTVV.

In its sample, this clone was seen a few times. This CDR3 is CASSTTGIPTGANVLTF. The CDR3 coding sequence is TGTGCCAGCAGCACTACAGGGATCCCGACTGGGGCCAACGTCCTGACTTTC. The chain uses TRBV7-9 and TRBJ2-6; weak D call: TRBD1 (6 bases). This CDR3 spans 17 amino acids. The germline V gene encodes CDR1 SEHNR and CDR2 FQNEAQ (reference sequence). Trimming pared 5 bases from V and 2 bases from J, leaving 16 bases between.

V and J are TRBV19 and TRBJ2-6; D possibly corresponds to TRBD2 (5 bases). V was shortened by 7 bases and J by 2 bases, with 9 bases between the two germline ends. The CDR3 consists of 14 residues. Germline-derived CDR1 and CDR2 are LNHDA and SQIVND (reference sequence). CDR3 in DNA: TGTGCCAGTATCGAGGGAACTGGGGCCAACGTCCTGACTTTC. It yields the protein CASIEGTGANVLTF.

The V call is TRBV19, the J call TRBJ1-1; unclear D gene. The CDR3 is 13 amino acids. Per the germline V gene, CDR1 is LNHDA and CDR2 is SQIVND (reference sequence). Trimming took 6 bases from V and 1 from J, leaving 9 bases between them. The CDR3 here is CASRVTENTEAFF. The CDR3 DNA follows: TGTGCCAGTAGAGTGACTGAGAACACTGAAGCTTTCTTT.

The chain uses TRBV6-2 or TRBV6-3 and TRBJ1-2; a weak D match, TRBD1 (6 bases). The CDR3 spans 13 residues. The V gene's germline CDR1 is MNHEY and CDR2 SVGEGT. Trimming pared 0 bases from V and 7 bases from J, leaving 9 bases between. This CDR3 is CASSYSGRGGYTF. CDR3 DNA: TGTGCCAGCAGTTACTCTGGCAGGGGTGGCTACACCTTC.

CDR3 nucleotides: TGTGCCACCAGTGAACCGTTAGGGACAGGGGAGACCCAGTACTTC. Protein sequence: CATSEPLGTGETQYF. The chain has TRBV24-1 and TRBJ2-5, with 9 bases lining up with TRBD1. Germline trimming cut 4 bases from V and 5 bases from J; bases unmatched to any gene: 7. This CDR3 is built from 15 residues. Germline CDR1 is KGHDR and CDR2 is SFDVKD.

The chain employs TRBV28 and TRBJ2-4; D unclear. The CDR3 spans 14 residues. Deletions cut 5 bases from V and 2 bases from J, with 10 bases between. In germline, CDR1 is MDHEN, CDR2 SYDVKM. CDR3 DNA: TGTGCCAGCAGTGACTCGCCGTCCAAAAACATTCAGTACTTC. Translated: CASSDSPSKNIQYF.

The chain has TRBV9 and TRBJ1-6; no clear D gene. CDR1 and CDR2 (germline): SGDLS, YYNGEE. Trimming took off 3 bases at V and 9 bases at J, with 10 bases between the two ends. The CDR3 is 13 residues long. The CDR3 nucleotides read TGTGCCAGCAGCGCGGGTGTTACTTCACCCCTCCACTTT. Amino acid sequence: CASSAGVTSPLHF.

This clone is a singleton in its sample. The genes are TRBV2 and TRBJ2-5, with D possibly being TRBD1 (5 bases). V was cut by 5 bases and J by 7 bases, with 14 bases left in between. Germline V gene data show CDR1 as SNHLY and CDR2 as FYNNEI. There are 13 residues in the CDR3. The CDR3 loop reads CASSSDSQGTQYF. CDR3 bases: TGTGCCAGCAGTTCTGACTCTCAGGGGACCCAGTACTTC.

The rearrangement joins TRBV5-1 to TRBJ1-1; maybe TRBD1 (5 bases). Germline V CDR1 and CDR2: SGHRS, YFSETQ. The CDR3 is 15 residues long. Trimming left V 6 bases short and J 0 bases short, with 15 bases between. This chain's CDR3 is CASNRGAPLNTEAFF. CDR3 in DNA: TGCGCCAGCAACCGCGGGGCTCCATTGAACACTGAAGCTTTCTTT. The whole variable domain, filled in from reference TRBV5-1 and TRBJ1-1, reads KAGVTQTPRYLIKTRGQQVTLSCSPISGHRSVSWYQQTPGQGLQFLFEYFSETQRNKGNFPGRFSGRQFSNSRSEMNVSTLELGDSALYLCASNRGAPLNTEAFFGQGTRLTVV.

Comments on this clone: A junction boundary mismatches the germline segment, possibly from a read error. CDR3 DNA sequence: TGTGCCAGCAGTTTAGGGGGACAGCTCAATTTT. Its protein is CASSLGGQLNF. J is TRBJ2-3 and V is TRBV28, with 7 bases fitting TRBD1. Germline V gene data show CDR1 as MDHEN and CDR2 as SYDVKM. The CDR3 runs to 11 residues. Based on the CDR3 plus reference TRBV28 and TRBJ2-3, the full variable domain is DVKVTQSSRYLVKRTGEKVFLECVQDMDHENMFWYRQDPGLGLRLIYFSYDVKMKEKGDIPEGYSVSREKKERFSLILESASTNQTSMYLCASSLGGQLNFGPGTRLTVL.

V and J are TRBV6-6 and TRBJ1-6, with 7 bases aligning to TRBD1. CDR1 is MNHNY and CDR2 is SVGAGI in the germline V gene (reference sequence). The V and J ends lost 0 bases and 4 bases, in that order; junction bases with no gene match: 3. CDR3 size: 16 residues. The chain's CDR3 is CASSYSMGQYNSPLHF. CDR3 DNA sequence: TGTGCCAGCAGTTACTCGATGGGACAGTATAATTCACCCCTCCACTTT.